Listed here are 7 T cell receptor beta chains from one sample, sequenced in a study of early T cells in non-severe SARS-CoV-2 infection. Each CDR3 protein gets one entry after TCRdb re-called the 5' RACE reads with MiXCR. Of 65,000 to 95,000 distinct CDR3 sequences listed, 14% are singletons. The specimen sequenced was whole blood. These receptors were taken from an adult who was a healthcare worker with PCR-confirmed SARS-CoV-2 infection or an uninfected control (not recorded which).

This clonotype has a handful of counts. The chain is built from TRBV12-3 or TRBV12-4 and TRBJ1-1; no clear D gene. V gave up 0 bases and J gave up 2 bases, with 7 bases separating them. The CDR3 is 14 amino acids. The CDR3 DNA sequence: TGTGCCAGCAGTTTAGCGCTGGTAAACACTGAAGCTTTCTTT. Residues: CASSLALVNTEAFF.

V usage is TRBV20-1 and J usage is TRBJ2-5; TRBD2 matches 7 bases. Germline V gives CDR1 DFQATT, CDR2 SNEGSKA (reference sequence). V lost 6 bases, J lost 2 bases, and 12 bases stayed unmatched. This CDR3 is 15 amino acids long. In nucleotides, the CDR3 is TGCAGTGCAACGGGGGGACTACTTACTCAAGAGACCCAGTACTTC. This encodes CSATGGLLTQETQYF.

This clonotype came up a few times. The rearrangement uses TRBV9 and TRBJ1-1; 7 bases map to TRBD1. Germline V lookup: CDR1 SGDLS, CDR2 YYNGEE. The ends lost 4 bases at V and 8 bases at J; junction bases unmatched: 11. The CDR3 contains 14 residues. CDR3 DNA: TGTGCCAGCAGCCCCAAGGGGGCCCCGTCAGAAGCTTTCTTT. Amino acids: CASSPKGAPSEAFF.

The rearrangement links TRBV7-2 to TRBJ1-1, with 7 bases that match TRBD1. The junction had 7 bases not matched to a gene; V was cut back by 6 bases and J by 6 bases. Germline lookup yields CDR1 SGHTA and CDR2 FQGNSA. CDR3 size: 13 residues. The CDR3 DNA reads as TGTGCCAGCAGACAGGGGTATCGGGCTGAAGCTTTCTTT. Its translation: CASRQGYRAEAFF.

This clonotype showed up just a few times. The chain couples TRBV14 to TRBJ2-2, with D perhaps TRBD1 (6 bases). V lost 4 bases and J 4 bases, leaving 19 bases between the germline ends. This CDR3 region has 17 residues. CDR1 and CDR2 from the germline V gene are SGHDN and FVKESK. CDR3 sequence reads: CASSLLRTARGTGELFF. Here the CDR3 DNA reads TGTGCCAGCAGCCTTCTAAGGACAGCGCGAGGCACCGGGGAGCTGTTTTTT.

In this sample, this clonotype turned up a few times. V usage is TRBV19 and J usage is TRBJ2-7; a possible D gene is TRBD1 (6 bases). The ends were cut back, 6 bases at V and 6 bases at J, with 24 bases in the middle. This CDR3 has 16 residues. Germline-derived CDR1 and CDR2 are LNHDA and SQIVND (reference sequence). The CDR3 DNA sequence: TGTGCCAGTAGCCCCCCCGTTACAGGGTTCCCAGGCGAGCAGTACTTC. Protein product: CASSPPVTGFPGEQYF.

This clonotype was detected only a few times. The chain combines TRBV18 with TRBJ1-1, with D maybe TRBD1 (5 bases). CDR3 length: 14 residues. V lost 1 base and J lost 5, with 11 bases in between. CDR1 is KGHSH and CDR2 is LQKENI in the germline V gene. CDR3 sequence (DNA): TGTGCCAGCTCACCACAGGGGAGGAGAACTGAAGCTTTCTTT. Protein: CASSPQGRRTEAFF. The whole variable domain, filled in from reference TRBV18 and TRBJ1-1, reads NAGVMQNPRHLVRRRGQEARLRCSPMKGHSHVYWYRQLPEEGLKFMVYLQKENIIDESGMPKERFSAEFPKEGPSILRIQQVVRGDSAAYFCASSPQGRRTEAFFGQGTRLTVV.